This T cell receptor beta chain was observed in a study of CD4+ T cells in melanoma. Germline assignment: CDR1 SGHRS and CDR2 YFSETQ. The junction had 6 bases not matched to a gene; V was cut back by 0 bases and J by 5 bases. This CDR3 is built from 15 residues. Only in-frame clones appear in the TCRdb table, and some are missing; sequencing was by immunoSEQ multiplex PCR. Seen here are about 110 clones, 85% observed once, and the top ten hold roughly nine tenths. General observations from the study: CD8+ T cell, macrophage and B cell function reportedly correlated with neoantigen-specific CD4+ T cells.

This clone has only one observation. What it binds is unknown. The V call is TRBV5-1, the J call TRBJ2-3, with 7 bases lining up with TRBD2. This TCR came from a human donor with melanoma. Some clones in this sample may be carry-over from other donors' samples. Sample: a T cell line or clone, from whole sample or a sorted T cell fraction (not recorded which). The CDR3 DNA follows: TGCGCCAGCAGCTTGGAGTCCGGGGGGAAAGATACGCAGTATTTT. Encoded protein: CASSLESGGKDTQYF.